The rows below give T cell receptor beta chains drawn from one sample of a study of blood T cell repertoires in COVID-19. Produced via immunoSEQ multiplex PCR; TCRdb's table is partial and in-frame only. The data show 300,000 to 450,000 clones, more than 70% seen once. The specimen was PBMCs or T cells enriched from blood (not recorded which). The receptors come from a woman aged 18-30 years who had recovered from COVID-19. Each CDR3 is given with its conserved first and last residue. The order of the fields is V gene, J gene, D gene, clone size, CDR3 protein, CDR3 DNA. A D gene is named only where the DNA matches it firmly. Rows give clone size only sometimes, using once, few, many, or a class for an expanded clone.

v_call: TRBV15
j_call: TRBJ1-5
d_call: NA
clone_size: NA
cdr3_aa: CATSRDSRSNQPQHF
cdr3_nt: TGTGCCACCAGCAGAGATTCGAGAAGCAATCAGCCCCAGCATTTT

v_call: TRBV19
j_call: TRBJ1-1
d_call: NA
clone_size: NA
cdr3_aa: CATAPGERESTEAFF
cdr3_nt: TGTGCCACGGCCCCCGGGGAGAGGGAGAGCACTGAAGCTTTCTTT

v_call: TRBV19
j_call: TRBJ1-2
d_call: TRBD1
clone_size: NA
cdr3_aa: CASRDRVVGYTF
cdr3_nt: TGTGCCAGTAGGGACAGGGTGGTGGGCTACACCTTC

v_call: TRBV5-6
j_call: TRBJ2-2
d_call: NA
clone_size: NA
cdr3_aa: CASSFSGRNTGELFF
cdr3_nt: TGTGCCAGCAGCTTTTCAGGCAGGAACACCGGGGAGCTGTTTTTT

v_call: TRBV6-5
j_call: TRBJ1-4
d_call: NA
clone_size: NA
cdr3_aa: CASEGEKLFF
cdr3_nt: TGTGCCAGCGAGGGTGAAAAACTGTTTTTT

v_call: TRBV29-1
j_call: TRBJ2-1
d_call: NA
clone_size: NA
cdr3_aa: CSVESVRGGHNEQFF
cdr3_nt: TGCAGCGTTGAGAGTGTACGGGGTGGCCACAATGAGCAGTTCTTC

v_call: TRBV2
j_call: TRBJ1-5
d_call: NA
clone_size: NA
cdr3_aa: CASNTDQPQHF
cdr3_nt: TGTGCCAGCAATACAGATCAGCCCCAGCATTTT

v_call: TRBV19
j_call: TRBJ1-4
d_call: NA
clone_size: NA
cdr3_aa: CASSIGRSATNEKLFF
cdr3_nt: TGTGCCAGTAGTATAGGTCGCAGCGCAACTAATGAAAAACTGTTTTTT

v_call: TRBV6-5
j_call: TRBJ2-7
d_call: NA
clone_size: once
cdr3_aa: CASSLSSAHSYEQYF
cdr3_nt: TGTGCCAGCAGCCTGAGTTCAGCGCACTCCTACGAGCAGTACTTC

v_call: TRBV2
j_call: TRBJ2-3
d_call: TRBD2
clone_size: NA
cdr3_aa: CASIPHAGGTDTQYF
cdr3_nt: TGTGCCAGCATCCCCCACGCGGGGGGCACAGATACGCAGTATTTT

v_call: TRBV4-2
j_call: TRBJ1-4
d_call: NA
clone_size: NA
cdr3_aa: CASSQTDSTNEKLFF
cdr3_nt: TGTGCCAGCAGCCAAACAGATTCAACTAATGAAAAACTGTTTTTT

v_call: TRBV2
j_call: TRBJ1-1
d_call: NA
clone_size: NA
cdr3_aa: CASILDREANTEAFF
cdr3_nt: NA

v_call: TRBV6-5
j_call: TRBJ2-1
d_call: NA
clone_size: NA
cdr3_aa: CASSYSSPGGVRQFF
cdr3_nt: TGTGCCAGCAGTTACTCGAGTCCAGGCGGGGTTCGGCAGTTCTTC

v_call: TRBV3-1/TRBV3-2
j_call: TRBJ2-3
d_call: TRBD2
clone_size: NA
cdr3_aa: CASTLWRGGVTDTQYF
cdr3_nt: TGTGCCAGCACCCTTTGGCGGGGGGGCGTCACAGATACGCAGTATTTT

v_call: TRBV5-1
j_call: TRBJ2-2
d_call: NA
clone_size: NA
cdr3_aa: CASSLAQLNTGELFF
cdr3_nt: TGCGCCAGCAGCTTGGCCCAGTTAAACACCGGGGAGCTGTTTTTT

v_call: TRBV4-3
j_call: TRBJ2-2
d_call: NA
clone_size: NA
cdr3_aa: CASSQDSGTGELFF
cdr3_nt: TGCGCCAGCAGCCAAGATTCAGGGACCGGGGAGCTGTTTTTT

v_call: TRBV7-9
j_call: TRBJ1-2
d_call: NA
clone_size: NA
cdr3_aa: CASSLSEEGYTF
cdr3_nt: TGTGCCAGCAGCTTATCGGAGGAAGGCTACACCTTC

v_call: TRBV3-1/TRBV3-2
j_call: TRBJ2-7
d_call: TRBD1
clone_size: NA
cdr3_aa: CASSQHRDRVIYEQYF
cdr3_nt: TGTGCCAGCAGCCAACACCGGGACAGGGTAATCTACGAGCAGTACTTC

v_call: TRBV19
j_call: TRBJ1-5
d_call: TRBD1
clone_size: NA
cdr3_aa: CASSRDRDHQPQHF
cdr3_nt: TGTGCCAGTAGCCGGGACAGGGACCATCAGCCCCAGCATTTT

v_call: TRBV7-6
j_call: TRBJ2-1
d_call: TRBD2
clone_size: NA
cdr3_aa: CASSSNMGTSGGAYNEQFF
cdr3_nt: TGTGCCAGCAGCTCTAACATGGGGACTAGCGGGGGGGCCTACAATGAGCAGTTCTTC